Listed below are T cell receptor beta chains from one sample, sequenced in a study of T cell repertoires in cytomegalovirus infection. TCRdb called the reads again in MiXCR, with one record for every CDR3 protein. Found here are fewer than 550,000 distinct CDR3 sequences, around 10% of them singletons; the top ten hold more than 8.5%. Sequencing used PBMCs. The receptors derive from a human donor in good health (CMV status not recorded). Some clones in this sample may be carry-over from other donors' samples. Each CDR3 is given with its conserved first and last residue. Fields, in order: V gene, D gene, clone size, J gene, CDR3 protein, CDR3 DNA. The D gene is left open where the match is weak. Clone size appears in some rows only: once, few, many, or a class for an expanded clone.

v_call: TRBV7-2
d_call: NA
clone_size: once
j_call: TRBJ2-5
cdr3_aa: CASSLSGTPTQYF
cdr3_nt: TGTGCCAGCAGCTTAAGTGGCACCCCGACCCAGTACTTC

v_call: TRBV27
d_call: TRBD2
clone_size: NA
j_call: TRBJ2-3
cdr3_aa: CASSSPPRGRARSDTQYF
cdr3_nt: TGTGCCAGCAGTTCCCCGCCCCGCGGGAGGGCACGTTCAGATACGCAGTATTTT

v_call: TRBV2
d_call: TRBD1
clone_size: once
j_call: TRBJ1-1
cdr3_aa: CATKLRGTDPFF
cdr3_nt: TGTGCCACCAAACTGAGAGGGACAGACCCTTTCTTT

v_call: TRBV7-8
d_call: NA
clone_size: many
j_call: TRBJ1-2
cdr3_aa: CASSLVRAGQTDGYTF
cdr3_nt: TGTGCCAGCAGCTTAGTAAGGGCAGGGCAGACCGATGGCTACACCTTC

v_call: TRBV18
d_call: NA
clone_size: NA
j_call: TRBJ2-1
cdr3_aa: CASSPPGPRGDEQFF
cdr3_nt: TGTGCCAGCTCACCGCCGGGGCCTAGGGGCGATGAGCAGTTCTTC

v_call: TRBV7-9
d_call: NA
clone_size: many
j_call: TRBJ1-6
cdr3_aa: CASRGANYNSPLHF
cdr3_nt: TGTGCCAGCCGCGGAGCCAACTATAATTCACCCCTCCACTTT

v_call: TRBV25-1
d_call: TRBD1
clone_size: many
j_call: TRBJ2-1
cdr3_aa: CASRDTGVVFNEQFF
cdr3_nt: TGTGCCAGCAGGGATACAGGGGTAGTTTTCAATGAGCAGTTCTTC

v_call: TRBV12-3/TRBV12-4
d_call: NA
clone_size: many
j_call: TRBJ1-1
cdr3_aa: CASRQLNTEAFF
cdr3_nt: TGTGCCAGCAGACAGCTGAACACTGAAGCTTTCTTT

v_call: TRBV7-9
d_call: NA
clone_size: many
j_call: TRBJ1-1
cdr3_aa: CASSLAGRVVGMNTEAFF
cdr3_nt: TGTGCCAGCAGCTTAGCTGGCAGGGTGGTGGGGATGAACACTGAAGCTTTCTTT

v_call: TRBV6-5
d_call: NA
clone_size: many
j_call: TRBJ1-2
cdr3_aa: CASSYRPQGNYGYTF
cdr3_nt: TGTGCCAGCAGTTACCGCCCGCAGGGCAACTATGGCTACACCTTC

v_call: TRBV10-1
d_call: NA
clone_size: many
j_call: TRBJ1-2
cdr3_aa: CASNARGPYGYTF
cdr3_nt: TGCGCCAGCAATGCCCGGGGGCCCTATGGCTACACCTTC

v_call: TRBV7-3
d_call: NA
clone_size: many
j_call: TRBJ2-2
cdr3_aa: CASSPPGSRAGELFF
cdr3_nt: TGTGCCAGCAGCCCCCCCGGGTCGAGGGCCGGGGAGCTGTTTTTT

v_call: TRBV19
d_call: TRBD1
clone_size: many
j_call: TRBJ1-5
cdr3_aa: CASSISKGASNQPQHF
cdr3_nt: TGTGCCAGTAGTATATCGAAGGGGGCTAGCAATCAGCCCCAGCATTTT

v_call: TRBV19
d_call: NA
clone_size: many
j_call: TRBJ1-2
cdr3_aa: CASSPSSRSNYGYTF
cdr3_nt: TGTGCCAGTAGCCCTTCCTCCCGATCTAACTATGGCTACACCTTC

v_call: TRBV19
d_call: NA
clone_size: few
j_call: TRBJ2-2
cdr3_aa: CASSIPGTHTGELFF
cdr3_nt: TGTGCCAGTAGTATCCCGGGGACCCACACCGGGGAGCTGTTTTTT

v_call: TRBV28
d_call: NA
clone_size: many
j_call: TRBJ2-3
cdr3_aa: CASSLPPDRSDTQYF
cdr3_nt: TGTGCCAGCAGTTTACCCCCTGACAGATCAGATACGCAGTATTTT

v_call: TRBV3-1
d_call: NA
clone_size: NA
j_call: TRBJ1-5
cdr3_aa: CASSQGDWPQHF
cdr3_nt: TGTGCCAGCAGCCAAGGAGATTGGCCCCAGCATTTT

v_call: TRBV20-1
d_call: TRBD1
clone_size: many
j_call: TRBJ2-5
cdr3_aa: CSARTGLRETQYF
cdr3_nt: TGCAGTGCCCGGACAGGGCTTCGAGAGACCCAGTACTTC

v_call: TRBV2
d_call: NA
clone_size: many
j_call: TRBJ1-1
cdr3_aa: CASSEAGEEPKAFF
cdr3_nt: TGTGCCAGCAGTGAGGCCGGTGAAGAACCGAAAGCTTTCTTT

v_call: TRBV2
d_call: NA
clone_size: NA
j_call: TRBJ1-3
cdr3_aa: CASGGNGNTIYF
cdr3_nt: TGTGCCAGCGGCGGGAATGGAAACACCATATATTTT

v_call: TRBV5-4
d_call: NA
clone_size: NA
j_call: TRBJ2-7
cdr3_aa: CASSLPRGTTYEQYF
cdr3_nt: TGTGCCAGCAGCTTGCCCCGCGGGACGACCTACGAGCAGTACTTC

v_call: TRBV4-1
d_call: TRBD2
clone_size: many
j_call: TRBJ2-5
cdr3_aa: CASRLAAGETQYF
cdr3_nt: TGCGCCAGCAGACTAGCGGCAGGAGAGACCCAGTACTTC

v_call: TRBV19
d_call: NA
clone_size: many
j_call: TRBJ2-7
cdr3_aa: CASRQPSSYEQYF
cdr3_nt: TGTGCCAGTCGACAGCCTTCTTCCTACGAGCAGTACTTC

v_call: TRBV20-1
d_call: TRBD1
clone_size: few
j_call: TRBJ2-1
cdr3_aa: CSARHRTGTYNEQFF
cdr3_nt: TGCAGTGCTAGACACCGGACAGGTACCTACAATGAGCAGTTCTTC

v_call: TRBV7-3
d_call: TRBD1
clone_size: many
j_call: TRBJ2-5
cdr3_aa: CASSPDRARVETQYF
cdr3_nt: TGTGCCAGCAGCCCGGACAGGGCCAGAGTAGAGACCCAGTACTTC

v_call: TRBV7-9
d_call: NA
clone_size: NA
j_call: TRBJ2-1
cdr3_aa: CASSLVLAPYNEQFF
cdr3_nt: TGTGCCAGCAGCTTAGTTCTAGCGCCCTACAATGAGCAGTTCTTC

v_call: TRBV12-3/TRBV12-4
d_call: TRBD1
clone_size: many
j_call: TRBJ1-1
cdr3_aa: CASSGDRAVGAFF
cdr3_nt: TGTGCCAGCAGTGGGGACAGGGCTGTGGGTGCTTTCTTT